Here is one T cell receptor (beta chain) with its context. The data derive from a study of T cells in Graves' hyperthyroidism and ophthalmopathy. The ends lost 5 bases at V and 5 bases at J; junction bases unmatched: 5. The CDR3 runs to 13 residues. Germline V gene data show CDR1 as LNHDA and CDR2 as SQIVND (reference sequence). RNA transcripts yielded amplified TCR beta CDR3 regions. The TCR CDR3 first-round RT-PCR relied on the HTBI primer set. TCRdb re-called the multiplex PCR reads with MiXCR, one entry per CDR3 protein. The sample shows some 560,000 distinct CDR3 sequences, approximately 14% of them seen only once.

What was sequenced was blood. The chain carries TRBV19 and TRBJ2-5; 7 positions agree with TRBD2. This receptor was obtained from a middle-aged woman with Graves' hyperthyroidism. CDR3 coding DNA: TGTGCCAGTAGTCCAGGGAGGGTTGAGACCCAGTACTTC. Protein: CASSPGRVETQYF.